The count of the clone carrying this TCR beta chain is one. The length of the CDR3 is 14 residues. Germline values: CDR1 KGHSH, CDR2 LQKENI. Trimming removed 3 bases from V and 1 base from J, with 6 bases in between. These data are taken from a study of blood T cell repertoires in COVID-19. Across the study: Sites across the United States, Italy and Spain contributed samples from acute and convalescent COVID-19. The cDNA or gDNA used as material had been derived from T cells, B-cell-depleted T cells, or PBMCs.

Under the authors' procedure: Counts of nucleated cells, estimated from reference gene primer amplification, were obtained. The assay was immunoSEQ multiplex PCR, and TCRdb's table has in-frame clones only and misses some. D and trimming were read from the DNA, whereas the V and J calls and clone size are those reported in that table. The sample consists of 70,000 to 95,000 clones, approximately 92% of them appearing once. This clonotype was sampled from a woman aged 55-69 years with active COVID-19. The chain employs TRBV18 and TRBJ2-2, with a tentative D call TRBD1 (5 bases). The sequenced material came from peripheral blood. The CDR3 spells CASSPDRNTGELFF. The CDR3, as DNA: TGTGCCAGCTCACCTGACAGGAACACCGGGGAGCTGTTTTTT.